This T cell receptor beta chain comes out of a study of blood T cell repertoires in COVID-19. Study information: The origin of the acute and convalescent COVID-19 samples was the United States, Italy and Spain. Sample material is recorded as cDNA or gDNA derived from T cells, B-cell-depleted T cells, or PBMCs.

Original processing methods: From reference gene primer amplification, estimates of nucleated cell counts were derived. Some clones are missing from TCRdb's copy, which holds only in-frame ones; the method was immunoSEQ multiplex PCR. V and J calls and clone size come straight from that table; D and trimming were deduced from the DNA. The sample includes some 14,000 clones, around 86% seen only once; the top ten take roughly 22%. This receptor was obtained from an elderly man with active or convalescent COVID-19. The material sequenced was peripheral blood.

CDR3 sequence reads: CASSLSGGNEQFF. Written as DNA, the CDR3 is TGTGCCAGCAGCTTATCGGGGGGGAATGAGCAGTTCTTC. The genes are TRBV7-3 and TRBJ2-1; TRBD2 matches 8 bases. Losses at the gene ends were 2 bases for V and 7 bases for J; bases not matched to a gene: 1. The CDR3 is made up of 13 amino acids. The germline CDR1 and CDR2 sequences are SGHTA and FQGTGA.